Following are 14 T cell receptor beta chains from one sample sequenced in a study of cytomegalovirus exposure and HLA in healthy donors. The PCR employed 60 Vbeta primers together with 13 Jbeta primers. This table comes from immunoSEQ multiplex PCR, and its TCRdb copy is limited to in-frame clones, with some not included. The repertoire holds 150,000 to 200,000 clones, with approximately 80% as singletons. The specimen sequenced was PBMCs. The receptors were gathered from a woman in her forties or fifties in good health and CMV-seronegative.

V is TRBV29-1 and J is TRBJ2-2; TRBD2 is a possible D gene (7 bases). The length of the CDR3 is 14 residues. The germline gives CDR1 SQVTM, CDR2 ANQGSEA. The V end lost 3 bases, the J end lost 2 bases, and 10 bases lay between the germline ends. CDR3 sequence (DNA): TGCAGCGTTGACGGGGGGCTAAACACCGGGGAGCTGTTTTTT. Amino acids: CSVDGGLNTGELFF.

The V and J genes are TRBV9 and TRBJ2-2; no clear D gene. In germline, CDR1 is SGDLS, CDR2 YYNGEE. The CDR3 totals 15 residues. The V end lost 2 bases, the J end lost 3 bases, and 11 bases lay between the germline ends. CDR3 sequence reads: CASSVSSADTGELFF. In nucleotides, the CDR3 is TGTGCCAGCAGCGTCAGCTCGGCGGACACCGGGGAGCTGTTTTTT. Using reference TRBV9 and TRBJ2-2 for the parts outside the CDR3, the full variable domain is DSGVTQTPKHLITATGQRVTLRCSPRSGDLSVYWYQQSLDQGLQFLIQYYNGEERAKGNILERFSAQQFPDLHSELNLSSLELGDSALYFCASSVSSADTGELFFGEGSRLTVL.

The genes are TRBV18 and TRBJ2-5, with D unresolved. V lost 6 bases, J lost 1 base, and 9 bases lay in between. CDR1 is KGHSH and CDR2 is LQKENI in the germline V gene. The CDR3 totals 13 residues. For the CDR3, the DNA is TGTGCCAGCTCCCCTTCACTCCAAGAGACCCAGTACTTC. Protein product: CASSPSLQETQYF.

The CDR3 region is CASSRRGELFF. In DNA, the CDR3 is TGTGCCAGCTCCCGGAGGGGGGAGCTGTTTTTT. The chain combines TRBV27 with TRBJ2-2; TRBD2 might be the D (5 bases). The CDR3 contains 11 residues. V was shortened by 8 bases and J by 8 bases, with 9 bases between the two germline ends. Germline V CDR1 and CDR2: MNHEY, SMNVEV (reference sequence).

This clone was detected only once. This rearrangement joins TRBV19 to TRBJ2-5; 7 nucleotides line up with TRBD2. Germline trimming cut 4 bases from V and 2 bases from J; bases unmatched to any gene: 4. This CDR3 has 14 amino acids. From germline, CDR1 is LNHDA and CDR2 SQIVND (reference sequence). The CDR3 DNA reads TGTGCCAGTAGTAGCCAGGGACTACAAGAGACCCAGTACTTC. This sequence encodes CASSSQGLQETQYF.

V gene TRBV7-2 combines with J gene TRBJ1-4; a possible D gene is TRBD1 (5 bases). Trimming stripped 5 bases from V and 3 bases from J, with 13 bases between. CDR1 and CDR2 from the germline V gene are SGHTA and FQGNSA. CDR3 length: 15 residues. The CDR3, as DNA: TGTGCCAGCAGCCCCTCTCAGGGTCCTAATGAAAAACTGTTTTTT. Translated, it gives CASSPSQGPNEKLFF. Complete variable domain (other parts from reference TRBV7-2 and TRBJ1-4): GAGVSQSPSNKVTEKGKDVELRCDPISGHTALYWYRQSLGQGLEFLIYFQGNSAPDKSGLPSDRFSAERTGGSVSTLTIQRTQQEDSAVYLCASSPSQGPNEKLFFGSGTQLSVL.

The CDR3 DNA is TGTGCCAGCAGCTACCGGGACAGGGACGACGAGCAGTACTTC. Translated: CASSYRDRDDEQYF. The rearrangement uses TRBV7-2 and TRBJ2-5; 9 bases are a match to TRBD1. The J call is uncertain, as TRBJ2-7 better fits the DNA end. CDR1 and CDR2 (germline): SGHTA, FQGNSA. This CDR3 has 14 amino acids.

V gene TRBV28 combines with J gene TRBJ2-7; D remains unclear. In germline, CDR1 is MDHEN, CDR2 SYDVKM. This CDR3 is 12 amino acids long. V lost 6 bases and J lost 5, with 11 bases in between. CDR3 in amino acids: CASSLSIHEQYF. The CDR3 nucleotides are TGTGCCAGCAGCCTTAGTATCCACGAGCAGTACTTC.

V and J are TRBV5-4 and TRBJ1-3; 8 bases fit TRBD1. This CDR3 spans 14 amino acids. Germline loops: CDR1 SGHNT, CDR2 YYREEE (reference sequence). The junction had 2 bases not matched to a gene; V was cut back by 4 bases and J by 2 bases. The DNA for the CDR3 is TGTGCCAGCAGCCCGGACAGGGCTGGAAACACCATATATTTT. Translated: CASSPDRAGNTIYF. The whole variable domain, filled in from reference TRBV5-4 and TRBJ1-3, reads ETGVTQSPTHLIKTRGQQVTLRCSSQSGHNTVSWYQQALGQGPQFIFQYYREEENGRGNFPPRFSGLQFPNYSSELNVNALELDDSALYLCASSPDRAGNTIYFGEGSWLTVV.

V and J are TRBV7-2 and TRBJ2-1; 9 nucleotides line up with TRBD2. The germline CDR1 and CDR2 sequences are SGHTA and FQGNSA. CDR3 size: 17 residues. The junction had 11 bases not matched to a gene; V was cut back by 0 bases and J by 8 bases. The CDR3 is CASSLAASGISWYEQFF. As DNA, the CDR3 is TGTGCCAGCAGCTTAGCGGCTAGCGGGATTAGTTGGTATGAGCAGTTCTTC. The whole variable domain, remainder taken from reference TRBV7-2 and TRBJ2-1, is GAGVSQSPSNKVTEKGKDVELRCDPISGHTALYWYRQSLGQGLEFLIYFQGNSAPDKSGLPSDRFSAERTGGSVSTLTIQRTQQEDSAVYLCASSLAASGISWYEQFFGPGTRLTVL.

This chain uses TRBV6-5 with TRBJ2-5; TRBD2 aligns across 16 bases. V shed 0 bases, J shed 7 bases, and the junction held 2 bases outside the gene matches. The CDR3 spans 16 residues. Germline V lookup: CDR1 MNHEY, CDR2 SVGAGI. The CDR3, as DNA: TGTGCCAGCAGTTACTCGGGACTAGCGGGGGGGAGGACCCAGTACTTC. It encodes CASSYSGLAGGRTQYF.

The chain couples TRBV28 to TRBJ2-5; 12 bases agree with TRBD2. The DNA end lines up better with TRBJ2-7; the J call may be wrong. CDR1 is MDHEN and CDR2 is SYDVKM in the germline V gene. The length of the CDR3 is 15 residues. The CDR3 coding sequence is TGTGCCAGCCGCCCTCCTAGCGGGAGGGCCTACGAGCAGTACTTC. Its protein is CASRPPSGRAYEQYF.

The chain uses TRBV7-2 and TRBJ1-4, with D maybe TRBD1 (6 bases). The V gene lost 5 bases and the J gene lost 10 bases, with 20 bases spanning the gap. Germline V lookup: CDR1 SGHTA, CDR2 FQGNSA. This CDR3 spans 15 amino acids. The chain's CDR3 is CASSPGGEISGKLFF. CDR3 nucleotide sequence: TGTGCCAGCAGCCCGGGGGGCGAGATATCTGGAAAACTGTTTTTT.

The rearrangement joins TRBV4-3 to TRBJ1-4; possible D gene TRBD1, 5 bases. The CDR3 is made up of 17 amino acids. CDR1 LGHNA and CDR2 YSLEER come from the germline V gene. Trimming left V 0 bases short and J 3 bases short, with 14 bases between. As DNA, the CDR3 is TGCGCCAGCAGCCAAGAACCCTTCGAAGGGGCTAATGAAAAACTGTTTTTT. Translating it yields CASSQEPFEGANEKLFF.